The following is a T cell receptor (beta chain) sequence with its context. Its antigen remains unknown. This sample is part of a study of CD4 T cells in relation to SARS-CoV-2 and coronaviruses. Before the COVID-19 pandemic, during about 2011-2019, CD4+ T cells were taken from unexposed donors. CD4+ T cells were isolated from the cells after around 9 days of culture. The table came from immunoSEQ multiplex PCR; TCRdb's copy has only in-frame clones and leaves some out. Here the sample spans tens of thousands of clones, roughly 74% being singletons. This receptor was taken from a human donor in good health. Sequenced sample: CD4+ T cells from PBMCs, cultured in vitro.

CDR3 sequence: CATSDPPSTDTQYF. DNA for the CDR3: TGTGCCACCAGTGATCCCCCATCCACAGATACGCAGTATTTT. V gene TRBV24-1 combines with J gene TRBJ2-3; no definite D call. Germline CDR1 reads KGHDR; CDR2 reads SFDVKD. This CDR3 is 14 amino acids long. V gave up 3 bases and J gave up 2 bases, with 8 bases separating them.